This TCR beta chain was sequenced during a study of T cell changes during pregnancy in multiple sclerosis. Germline V CDR1 and CDR2: SEHNR, FQNEAQ (reference sequence). V lost 7 bases and J lost 1; bases outside the gene matches: 6. The CDR3 runs to 15 residues. Some clones are missing from TCRdb's copy, which holds only in-frame ones; the method was immunoSEQ multiplex PCR. The sample shows some 94,000 clones, 92% of them seen only once. The sequence came from a female donor with multiple sclerosis, enrolled in a pregnancy study. The source material was peripheral blood, sampled in the first trimester of pregnancy. This chain connects TRBV7-9 to TRBJ1-4; 7 bases are shared with TRBD1. This CDR3 reads CASTGRTGTNEKLFF. The DNA for the CDR3 is TGTGCCAGCACCGGACGGACAGGAACTAATGAAAAACTGTTTTTT.